One sample yielded the 25 T cell receptor beta chains listed below, sequenced in a study of cytomegalovirus exposure and HLA in healthy donors (dated by TCRdb to the late 2010s). Preparation of the library involved the immunoSEQ multiplex PCR assay. The multiplex PCR relied on a mix of 60 forward primers for TCR Vbeta segments and 13 reverse primers for TCR Jbeta segments. In TCRdb, the immuneACCESS table is reduced to in-frame sequences with V and J assigned. These tables do not hold every clone; where another copy was compared, an unresolved V gene accounts for under half, and the others remain unexplained. The sample profile shows some 89,000 clones; approximately 81% of them were found once. The ten most abundant clones make up over 3.5% of the sample. Sequencing used PBMCs. These receptors were obtained from a woman between 40 and 50 years old in good health and CMV-seropositive.

The chain has TRBV4-1 and TRBJ2-5, with 14 bases lining up with TRBD2. V gave up 5 bases and J gave up 1 base; unmatched junction bases: 6. Germline-derived CDR1 and CDR2 are MGHRA and YSYEKL. The CDR3 contains 17 residues. CDR3 protein: CASSSRLAGGAQETQYF. The CDR3 DNA follows: TGCGCCAGCAGCTCGCGACTAGCGGGAGGGGCCCAAGAGACCCAGTACTTC.

The chain combines TRBV7-2 with TRBJ1-5; perhaps TRBD1 as D (5 bases). V was pared by 1 base and J by 10 bases, with 17 bases between. This CDR3 region has 15 residues. In germline, CDR1 is SGHTA, CDR2 FQGNSA. The CDR3 is CASSLGMEADSPQHF. In nucleotides, the CDR3 is TGTGCCAGCAGCTTAGGGATGGAAGCAGACAGCCCCCAGCATTTT.

The chain is built from TRBV5-6 and TRBJ2-5; TRBD1 aligns across 7 bases. V shed 4 bases and J 1 base; nucleotides not matched to a gene: 7. CDR3 size: 15 residues. From germline, CDR1 is SGHDT and CDR2 YYEEEE. The CDR3 nucleotides are TGTGCCAGCAGCCTGGACGGGACAGTCCAAGAGACCCAGTACTTC. Its protein is CASSLDGTVQETQYF.

The chain has TRBV27 and TRBJ2-7; 8 bases map to TRBD1. Per the germline V gene, CDR1 is MNHEY and CDR2 is SMNVEV (reference sequence). CDR3 length equals 16 residues. J gave up 0 bases and V 3 bases, and 7 bases lay outside the gene matches. For the CDR3, the DNA is TGTGCCAGCAGTTTGGGGACAGGTCAGGCCTCCTACGAGCAGTACTTC. As protein: CASSLGTGQASYEQYF.

There are a few counts of this clone. The junction and the germline gene differ at one end; a read error may be behind it. The chain employs TRBV7-9 and TRBJ2-2, with TRBD2 matching 8 bases. CDR3 size: 18 residues. Germline V gives CDR1 SEHNR, CDR2 FQNEAQ (reference sequence). CDR3 region: CSSSLVTTSGIRGGELFF. The CDR3 DNA is TGTTCCAGCAGCTTAGTAACTACTAGCGGAATCAGAGGGGGGGAGCTGTTTTTT.

The chain has TRBV7-2 and TRBJ2-2; TRBD2 aligns across 9 bases. CDR1 SGHTA and CDR2 FQGNSA come from the germline V gene. The J segment lost 8 bases and the V segment lost 5 bases, leaving 6 bases of the junction unmatched. CDR3 length equals 14 residues. In nucleotides, the CDR3 is TGTGCCAGCAGCAATAGCGGGAGTGGAGGGGAGCTGTTTTTT. Residues: CASSNSGSGGELFF.

The rearrangement uses TRBV7-9 and TRBJ2-1, with 9 nucleotides matching TRBD2. Germline V gene sequence: CDR1 SEHNR, CDR2 FQNEAQ (reference sequence). With V trimmed by 5 bases and J by 3 bases, 5 bases remained unmatched. The CDR3 sequence is 15 residues long. The CDR3 region is CASSATSGYYNEQFF. CDR3 nucleotides: TGTGCCAGCAGCGCTACTAGCGGGTACTACAATGAGCAGTTCTTC.

This chain joins TRBV19 and TRBJ2-1, with TRBD2 matching 12 bases. CDR1 and CDR2 from the germline V gene are LNHDA and SQIVND (reference sequence). Trimming removed 5 bases from V and 5 bases from J; junction bases left unmatched: 4. The CDR3 contains 15 residues. The CDR3 protein is CASSALAGGDNEQFF. The CDR3 DNA reads TGTGCCAGTAGTGCCCTAGCGGGAGGGGACAATGAGCAGTTCTTC.

The chain combines TRBV2 with TRBJ2-3; D is perhaps TRBD1 (5 bases). Trimming left V 2 bases short and J 6 bases short, with 12 bases between. This CDR3 spans 14 amino acids. Germline assignment: CDR1 SNHLY and CDR2 FYNNEI. In DNA, the CDR3 is TGTGCCAGCAGTGAAATGGGGCTAGGGGATACGCAGTATTTT. Translating gives CASSEMGLGDTQYF.

The gene calls are TRBV19 and TRBJ2-6; possible D gene TRBD1, 6 bases. CDR1 is LNHDA and CDR2 is SQIVND in the germline V gene (reference sequence). The CDR3 is made up of 16 amino acids. The V end was cut by 10 bases, the J end by 1 base, with 17 bases between. The CDR3 loop is CATSDRGGSGANVLTF. The CDR3 DNA sequence: TGTGCCACCTCGGACAGAGGAGGATCTGGGGCCAACGTCCTGACTTTC.

This clone was observed a handful of times. The chain has TRBV28 and TRBJ2-6; unclear D gene. The CDR3 length is 16 residues. Looked up from germline, CDR1 is MDHEN and CDR2 is SYDVKM. The V end was cut by 7 bases, the J end by 0 bases, with 13 bases between. The CDR3 region is CASTPDTLSGANVLTF. The CDR3 nucleotides are TGTGCCAGCACCCCAGACACACTCTCTGGGGCCAACGTCCTGACTTTC.

This chain connects TRBV5-1 to TRBJ2-7; 9 bases are a match to TRBD1. The CDR3 loop spans 13 amino acids. After removal of 4 bases from V and 4 bases from J, the junction contained 3 bases not matched to a gene. Per germline, CDR1 SGHRS and CDR2 YFSETQ. The CDR3 protein is CASSKDRGYEQYF. As DNA, the CDR3 is TGCGCCAGCAGCAAGGACAGGGGATACGAGCAGTACTTC.

The gene calls are TRBV7-6 and TRBJ2-1, with TRBD2 matching over 9 bases. The CDR3 is made up of 16 amino acids. Germline V CDR1 and CDR2: SGHVS, FNYEAQ. Trimming removed 2 bases from V and 3 bases from J; junction bases left unmatched: 5. Here the CDR3 DNA reads TGTGCCAGCAGCTTAAGTATTAGCGGGAGCTACAATGAGCAGTTCTTC. This encodes CASSLSISGSYNEQFF. The full variable domain, its missing parts supplied by reference TRBV7-6 and TRBJ2-1, is GAGVSQSPRYKVTKRGQDVALRCDPISGHVSLYWYRQALGQGPEFLTYFNYEAQQDKSGLPNDRFSAERPEGSISTLTIQRTEQRDSAMYRCASSLSISGSYNEQFFGPGTRLTVL.

There are a few counts of this clone. V gene TRBV25-1 combines with J gene TRBJ1-1; perhaps TRBD1 as D (5 bases). CDR3 size: 11 residues. The germline V and J ends were trimmed by 5 bases and 6 bases, with 7 bases remaining between them. Germline-derived CDR1 and CDR2 are MGHDK and SYGVNS. CDR3 nucleotide sequence: TGTGCCAGCAGTCAGGGTCCTGAAGCTTTCTTT. Translating it yields CASSQGPEAFF.

V gene TRBV27 combines with J gene TRBJ1-6; 8 nucleotides agree with TRBD1. V lost 5 bases to trimming and J lost 4 bases; unmatched junction nucleotides: 4. Germline CDR1 and CDR2: MNHEY and SMNVEV (reference sequence). The CDR3 covers 15 residues. The CDR3 bases are TGTGCCAGCAGTCCCGGGACAGGATATAATTCACCCCTCCACTTT. It is translated as CASSPGTGYNSPLHF.

The rearrangement links TRBV5-1 to TRBJ2-7, with 9 positions matching TRBD2. There are 17 residues in the CDR3. The junction had 19 bases not matched to a gene; V was cut back by 5 bases and J by 7 bases. CDR1 and CDR2 from the germline V gene are SGHRS and YFSETQ. CDR3 loop: CASSLARSGRGASEQYF. The CDR3 DNA is TGCGCCAGCAGTCTCGCCCGTAGCGGGAGAGGCGCCTCGGAGCAGTACTTC.

This chain uses TRBV19 with TRBJ2-1, with 11 bases fitting TRBD2. Germline trimming cut 3 bases from V and 10 bases from J; bases unmatched to any gene: 8. The germline V gene has CDR1 LNHDA and CDR2 SQIVND (reference sequence). The CDR3 consists of 15 residues. CDR3 protein: CASSIGLAGGVEQFF. The CDR3 DNA reads as TGTGCCAGTAGTATTGGGCTAGCGGGGGGCGTGGAGCAGTTCTTC.

This chain joins TRBV6-1 and TRBJ2-4; a weak D match, TRBD2 (5 bases). CDR3 length: 13 residues. The germline V gene has CDR1 MNHNS and CDR2 SASEGT. V gave up 8 bases and J gave up 2 bases, with 10 bases separating them. CDR3 in amino acids: CASGGISKNIQYF. CDR3 DNA sequence: TGTGCCAGCGGAGGTATTTCCAAAAACATTCAGTACTTC.

The chain's CDR3 is CASSVQGRKHF. The CDR3 DNA sequence: TGTGCCAGCAGTGTTCAGGGCAGAAAGCATTTT. The V gene is TRBV2, the J gene TRBJ1-5; D may be TRBD1 (5 bases). V dropped 4 bases and J dropped 14 bases, with 12 bases sitting between them. CDR3 length: 11 residues. From germline, CDR1 is SNHLY and CDR2 FYNNEI. Based on the CDR3 plus reference TRBV2 and TRBJ1-5, the full variable domain is EPEVTQTPSHQVTQMGQEVILRCVPISNHLYFYWYRQILGQKVEFLVSFYNNEISEKSEIFDDQFSVERPDGSNFTLKIRSTKLEDSAMYFCASSVQGRKHFGDGTRLSIL.

In its sample, this clone was seen once. The chain links TRBV28 to TRBJ2-3; 13 bases match TRBD2. CDR1 and CDR2 (germline): MDHEN, SYDVKM. The CDR3 is made up of 15 amino acids. J lost 4 bases, V lost 6 bases, and 4 bases had no gene match. CDR3 amino acids: CASSLGLAGADTQYF. CDR3 nucleotides: TGTGCCAGCAGCCTCGGACTAGCGGGAGCAGATACGCAGTATTTT.

This sequence joins TRBV21-1 and TRBJ1-2. TRBV21-1 corresponds to a pseudogene. This CDR3 is 19 amino acids long. CDR3 nucleotides: TGTGCCAGCAGCAAAGAGAGGGGTTTACGGGGGAAAGCTAACTATGGCTACACCTTC. It yields the protein CASSKERGLRGKANYGYTF.

This clone turned up a few times. The rearrangement joins TRBV2 to TRBJ2-3; 14 nucleotides align to TRBD2. Germline loops: CDR1 SNHLY, CDR2 FYNNEI. Trimming took 5 bases from V and 10 from J; bases not matched to a gene: 8. This CDR3 has 15 residues. CDR3 in amino acids: CASSPGLAGEWAQYF. The CDR3 DNA is TGTGCCAGCAGTCCGGGACTAGCGGGAGAGTGGGCGCAGTATTTT.

The V call is TRBV18, the J call TRBJ1-1; D may be TRBD1 (6 bases). The V end was cut by 2 bases, the J end by 0 bases, with 10 bases between. This CDR3 is 15 amino acids long. Per the germline V gene, CDR1 is KGHSH and CDR2 is LQKENI. The CDR3 region has the DNA TGTGCCAGCTCACCAAGGGGGGGGGTGAACACTGAAGCTTTCTTT. Residues: CASSPRGGVNTEAFF.

This chain links TRBV19 with TRBJ1-3, with D uncertain. This CDR3 is 15 amino acids long. Trimming cost V 4 bases and J 0 bases, with 10 bases left between them. Per germline, CDR1 LNHDA and CDR2 SQIVND (reference sequence). CDR3 bases: TGTGCCAGTAGTACCCTCCTCTTCTCTGGAAACACCATATATTTT. Amino acids: CASSTLLFSGNTIYF.

The rearrangement uses TRBV2 and TRBJ2-7; TRBD2 agrees at 7 bases. Germline assignment: CDR1 SNHLY and CDR2 FYNNEI. The CDR3 contains 14 residues. The ends lost 8 bases at V and 3 bases at J; junction bases unmatched: 10. The DNA of the CDR3 is TGTGCCAGCGGAGTGGAGCGGGGTCTCTACGAGCAGTACTTC. It specifies CASGVERGLYEQYF.